What follows describes a single T cell receptor (beta chain). The record originates from a study of blood T cell repertoires in COVID-19. Background on the study: Specimens from acute and convalescent COVID-19 originated in the United States, Italy and Spain. PBMCs, B-cell-depleted T cells, or T cells were the source of the cDNA or gDNA that made up the material.

Study processing details: Estimation of nucleated cell counts was performed using reference gene primer amplification. TCRdb keeps only in-frame clones here, not all; method: immunoSEQ multiplex PCR. D and trimming come from the DNA, and the V and J calls and clone size come from that table. The sample has under 150,000 clones, roughly 88% seen once; the top ten hold 8% to 9.5%. With 6 bases clipped from V and 8 bases from J, the junction kept 11 bases outside the gene matches. The length of the CDR3 is 15 residues. CDR1 and CDR2 (germline): MDHEN, SYDVKM. V is TRBV28 and J is TRBJ2-1; 9 nucleotides match TRBD2. Sequencing was carried out using peripheral blood. This receptor was taken from a woman in her 70s who had recovered from COVID-19. The CDR3 spells CASSGRRGGKDEQFF. DNA for the CDR3: TGTGCCAGCAGCGGCCGGCGGGGGGGCAAGGATGAGCAGTTCTTC.